The T cell receptor beta chain under discussion was sequenced for a study of blood T cell repertoires in COVID-19. Study details: Acute and convalescent COVID-19 specimens originated in the United States, Italy and Spain. PBMCs, B-cell-depleted T cells, or T cells were the source of the cDNA or gDNA that made up the material.

Original analysis: Reference gene primers were amplified, and this amplification served to estimate nucleated cell counts. Generated by immunoSEQ multiplex PCR, the TCRdb table keeps only in-frame clones and is missing some. V and J calls and clone size are those listed in that table; D and trimming were worked out from the DNA. Of about 240,000 clones listed, around 83% are singletons. From germline, CDR1 is SGHRS and CDR2 YFSETQ. The ends were cut back, 0 bases at V and 8 bases at J, with 5 bases in the middle. The length of the CDR3 is 12 residues. What was sequenced was peripheral blood. V is TRBV5-1 and J is TRBJ2-2; no clear D. The clonotype comes from a young woman with acute or convalescent COVID-19. The CDR3 DNA follows: TGCGCCAGCAGCTTGGCATTGGGGGAGCTGTTTTTT. This encodes CASSLALGELFF. The full variable domain, rest sourced from reference TRBV5-1 and TRBJ2-2, is KAGVTQTPRYLIKTRGQQVTLSCSPISGHRSVSWYQQTPGQGLQFLFEYFSETQRNKGNFPGRFSGRQFSNSRSEMNVSTLELGDSALYLCASSLALGELFFGEGSRLTVL.